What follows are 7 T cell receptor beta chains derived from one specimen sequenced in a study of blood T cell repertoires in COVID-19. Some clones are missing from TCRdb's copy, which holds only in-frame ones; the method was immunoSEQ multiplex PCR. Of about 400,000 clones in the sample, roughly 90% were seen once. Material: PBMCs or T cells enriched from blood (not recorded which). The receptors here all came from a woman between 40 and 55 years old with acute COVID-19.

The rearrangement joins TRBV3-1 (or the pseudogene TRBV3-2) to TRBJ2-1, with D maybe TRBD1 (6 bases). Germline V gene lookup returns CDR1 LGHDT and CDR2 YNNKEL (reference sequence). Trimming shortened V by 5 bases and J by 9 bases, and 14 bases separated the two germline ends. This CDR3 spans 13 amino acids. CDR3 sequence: CASSNYRVGEQFF. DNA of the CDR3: TGTGCCAGCAGCAACTACAGGGTCGGTGAGCAGTTCTTC.

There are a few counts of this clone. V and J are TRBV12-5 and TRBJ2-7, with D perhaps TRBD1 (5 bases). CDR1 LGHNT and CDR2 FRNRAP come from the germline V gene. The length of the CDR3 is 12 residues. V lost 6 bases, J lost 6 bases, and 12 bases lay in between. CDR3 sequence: CASGLSRAEQYF. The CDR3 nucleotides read TGTGCTAGTGGCCTCTCCAGGGCCGAGCAGTACTTC.

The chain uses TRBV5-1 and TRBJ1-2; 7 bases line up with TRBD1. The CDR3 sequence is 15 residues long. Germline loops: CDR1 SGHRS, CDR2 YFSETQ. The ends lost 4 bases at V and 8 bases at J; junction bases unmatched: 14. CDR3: CASSPEGTDLWGYTF. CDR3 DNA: TGCGCCAGCAGCCCGGAAGGGACAGATCTATGGGGCTACACCTTC.

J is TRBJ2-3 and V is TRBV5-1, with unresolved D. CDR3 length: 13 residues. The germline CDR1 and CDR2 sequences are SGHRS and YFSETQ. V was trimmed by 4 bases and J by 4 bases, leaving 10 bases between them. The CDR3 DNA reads TGCGCCAGCAGCGAGCTTATGGCAGATACGCAGTATTTT. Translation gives CASSELMADTQYF.

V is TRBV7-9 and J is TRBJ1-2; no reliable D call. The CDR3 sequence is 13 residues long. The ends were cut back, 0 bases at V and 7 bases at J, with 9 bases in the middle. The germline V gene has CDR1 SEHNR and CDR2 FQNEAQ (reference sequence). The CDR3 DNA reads TGTGCCAGCAGCTTAGCCGAGGGCAGTGGCTACACCTTC. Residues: CASSLAEGSGYTF.

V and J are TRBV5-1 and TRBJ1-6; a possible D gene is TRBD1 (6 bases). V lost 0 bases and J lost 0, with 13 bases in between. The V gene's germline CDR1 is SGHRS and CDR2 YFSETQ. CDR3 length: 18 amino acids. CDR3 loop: CASSLGGRTSSYNSPLHF. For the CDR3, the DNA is TGCGCCAGCAGCTTGGGGGGGCGGACTAGCTCCTATAATTCACCCCTCCACTTT.

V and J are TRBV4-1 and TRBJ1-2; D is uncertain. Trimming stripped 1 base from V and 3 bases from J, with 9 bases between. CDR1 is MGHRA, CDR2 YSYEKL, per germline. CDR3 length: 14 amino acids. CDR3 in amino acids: CASSQGTKDYGYTF. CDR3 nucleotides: TGCGCCAGCAGCCAAGGAACTAAGGACTATGGCTACACCTTC.